One sample yielded the 32 T cell receptor beta chains listed below, sequenced in a study of human T cells and chemical hapten exposure. Time point reported: patch test 2, 6 weeks after DPC sensitization. Treatment given: therapeutic diphenylcyclopropenone sensitization with weekly scalp DPC. TCRdb used MiXCR to reprocess the RACE reads, holding one entry per CDR3 protein. The sample includes over 100,000 distinct CDR3 sequences, 9.2% seen only once; the top ten take over 3%. Source: whole blood, taken in connection with sensitization to the hapten diphenylcyclopropenone (DPC). Source of these receptors: a woman aged 40 to 50 with alopecia areata. Some clones in this sample may be carry-over from other donors' samples.

This clonotype was observed a handful of times. V gene TRBV6-5 combines with J gene TRBJ1-2; no firm D call. The CDR3 has 15 residues. V was cut by 6 bases and J by 1 base, with 15 bases left in between. From germline, CDR1 is MNHEY and CDR2 SVGAGI. CDR3 nucleotide sequence: TGTGCCAGCAGAAGAGTCCTGGACGATAACTATGGCTACACCTTC. It codes for CASRRVLDDNYGYTF.

This clonotype has more than one count but fewer than ten. CDR3 protein: CASRRITGSGANVLTF. The CDR3 DNA is TGCGCCAGCAGGAGAATAACAGGGTCGGGGGCCAACGTCCTGACTTTC. The chain combines TRBV5-1 with TRBJ2-6; maybe TRBD1 (6 bases). This CDR3 is 16 amino acids long. V was cut by 5 bases and J by 4 bases, with 16 bases left in between. Germline V gene sequence: CDR1 SGHRS, CDR2 YFSETQ. The variable domain in full, completed from reference TRBV5-1 and TRBJ2-6, reads KAGVTQTPRYLIKTRGQQVTLSCSPISGHRSVSWYQQTPGQGLQFLFEYFSETQRNKGNFPGRFSGRQFSNSRSEMNVSTLELGDSALYLCASRRITGSGANVLTFGAGSRLTVL.

In its sample, this clonotype was seen many times. This chain uses TRBV6-5 with TRBJ1-1; 7 bases align to TRBD1. The CDR3 is 14 amino acids. V lost 6 bases to trimming and J lost 4 bases; unmatched junction nucleotides: 8. Germline V CDR1 and CDR2: MNHEY, SVGAGI. CDR3 loop: CASSPTGSSTEAFF. The CDR3, as DNA: TGTGCCAGCAGCCCGACAGGGAGTAGCACTGAAGCTTTCTTT.

The genes are TRBV7-9 and TRBJ2-2; tentative D call: TRBD1 (5 bases). Trimming pared 3 bases from V and 1 base from J, leaving 9 bases between. The CDR3 runs 15 residues. CDR1 is SEHNR and CDR2 is FQNEAQ in the germline V gene (reference sequence). The CDR3 DNA follows: TGTGCCAGCAGCTTGGGCAGGGTGAACACCGGGGAGCTGTTTTTT. It translates to CASSLGRVNTGELFF.

Only a few counts were recorded for this clonotype. The chain couples TRBV12-3 or TRBV12-4 to TRBJ1-1; 8 bases match TRBD1. The ends lost 3 bases at V and 4 bases at J; junction bases unmatched: 4. This CDR3 region has 14 residues. CDR3 amino acids: CASSFQGQATEAFF. Here the CDR3 DNA reads TGTGCCAGCAGTTTCCAGGGACAGGCCACTGAAGCTTTCTTT.

In its sample, this clonotype was seen a few times. V gene TRBV5-4 combines with J gene TRBJ1-5; no definite D call. The V gene's germline CDR1 is SGHNT and CDR2 YYREEE (reference sequence). The length of the CDR3 is 15 residues. Trimming removed 3 bases from V and 0 bases from J, with 10 bases in between. The CDR3 sequence is CASSWGGVSNQPQHF. Here the CDR3 DNA reads TGTGCCAGCAGCTGGGGAGGAGTTAGCAATCAGCCCCAGCATTTT.

This clonotype came up many times. V and J are TRBV20-1 and TRBJ2-3; D gene ambiguous. CDR1 DFQATT and CDR2 SNEGSKA come from the germline V gene (reference sequence). The length of the CDR3 is 14 residues. Deletions cut 3 bases from V and 2 bases from J, with 12 bases between. CDR3 DNA sequence: TGCAGTGCTAGCTGGCAGGAACCCACAGATACGCAGTATTTT. It specifies CSASWQEPTDTQYF.

V and J are TRBV9 and TRBJ2-5, with D unresolved. CDR3 size: 14 residues. Germline values: CDR1 SGDLS, CDR2 YYNGEE. V shed 3 bases and J shed 1 base, with 10 bases lying between them. CDR3 bases: TGTGCCAGCAGCGCACTCCCTAGCCAAGAGACCCAGTACTTC. Its translation is CASSALPSQETQYF.

This clonotype was counted at least ten times. The rearrangement links TRBV5-1 to TRBJ1-6; no clear D gene. The germline CDR1 and CDR2 sequences are SGHRS and YFSETQ. The V end lost 0 bases, the J end lost 6 bases, and 16 bases lay between the germline ends. The CDR3 contains 17 residues. The CDR3 nucleotides are TGCGCCAGCAGCTTGGAAGGCATAACATCCGGTAATTCACCCCTCCACTTT. Translation: CASSLEGITSGNSPLHF.

This clonotype was recorded many times. The V gene is TRBV11-2, the J gene TRBJ2-7; TRBD1 matches at 8 bases. With V trimmed by 2 bases and J by 7 bases, 10 bases remained unmatched. Germline V lookup: CDR1 SGHAT, CDR2 FQNNGV. The CDR3 is made up of 15 amino acids. The CDR3 DNA is TGTGCCAGCAGCTTACGCCAGGGGGCTTTTGAAGAGCAGTACTTC. Translating gives CASSLRQGAFEEQYF.

This clonotype was detected only a few times. The rearrangement joins TRBV6-5 to TRBJ1-6; possible D gene TRBD1, 5 bases. The ends were cut back, 5 bases at V and 5 bases at J, with 13 bases in the middle. Germline assignment: CDR1 MNHEY and CDR2 SVGAGI. The CDR3 runs 15 residues. The DNA for the CDR3 is TGTGCCAGCAGTGGGACGGAGACGAATAATTCACCCCTCCACTTT. As protein: CASSGTETNNSPLHF.

This clonotype was counted a few times. The J gene is TRBJ2-5, the V gene TRBV5-4; the D gene is possibly TRBD2 (5 bases). Germline CDR1 reads SGHNT; CDR2 reads YYREEE (reference sequence). V was trimmed by 0 bases and J by 0 bases, leaving 9 bases between them. The CDR3 covers 15 residues. The DNA of the CDR3 is TGTGCCAGCAGCTTGGATTTAGCGTACCAAGAGACCCAGTACTTC. It yields the protein CASSLDLAYQETQYF.

In this sample, this clonotype turned up many times. This rearrangement joins TRBV18 to TRBJ1-1; tentatively, D is TRBD1 (5 bases). The CDR3 loop spans 14 amino acids. The germline V and J ends were trimmed by 2 bases and 1 base, with 8 bases remaining between them. The germline V gene encodes CDR1 KGHSH and CDR2 LQKENI. The CDR3 nucleotides read TGTGCCAGCTCACCATGGGGGAGGAACACTGAAGCTTTCTTT. Translated, it gives CASSPWGRNTEAFF.

This clonotype has at least ten counts. This chain joins TRBV2 and TRBJ2-5, with D maybe TRBD2 (6 bases). V lost 7 bases, J lost 5 bases, and 14 bases lay in between. This CDR3 spans 13 amino acids. The germline V gene encodes CDR1 SNHLY and CDR2 FYNNEI. The CDR3 region is CASTSGEVETQYF. CDR3 coding DNA: TGTGCCAGCACAAGTGGGGAGGTGGAGACCCAGTACTTC.

This clonotype came up a few times. The chain has TRBV28 and TRBJ1-6, with no clear D. The V end was cut by 8 bases, the J end by 6 bases, with 8 bases between. There are 12 residues in the CDR3. Germline V lookup: CDR1 MDHEN, CDR2 SYDVKM. The CDR3 region has the DNA TGTGCCAGCCGAGAGTCTAATTCACCCCTCCACTTT. Encoded protein: CASRESNSPLHF.

This clonotype showed up many times. V gene TRBV6-6 combines with J gene TRBJ1-1; unclear D gene. Trimming removed 7 bases from V and 8 bases from J, with 14 bases in between. Germline CDR1 and CDR2: MNHNY and SVGAGI (reference sequence). This CDR3 contains 12 residues. The chain's CDR3 is CASILTGGEAFF. CDR3 nucleotides: TGTGCCAGCATTCTAACGGGCGGGGAAGCTTTCTTT.

The genes are TRBV6-2 or TRBV6-3 and TRBJ1-2; no reliable D call. V gave up 5 bases and J gave up 5 bases, with 9 bases separating them. This CDR3 region has 12 residues. Germline V lookup: CDR1 MNHEY, CDR2 SVGEGT. For the CDR3, the DNA is TGTGCCAGCAGTCCATTTGATTATGGCTACACCTTC. This encodes CASSPFDYGYTF.

This clonotype has at least ten counts. The chain is built from TRBV7-2 and TRBJ1-4; 9 bases are shared with TRBD1. This CDR3 has 14 amino acids. Trimming cost V 5 bases and J 8 bases; bases outside gene matches: 6. Germline CDR1 and CDR2: SGHTA and FQGNSA. CDR3 sequence: CASSLDRGYEKLFF. The CDR3 DNA reads TGTGCCAGCAGCCTGGACAGGGGCTACGAAAAACTGTTTTTT.

V usage is TRBV6-2 or TRBV6-3 and J usage is TRBJ2-1; D possibly uses TRBD1 or TRBD2 (5 bases each). Trimming shortened V by 7 bases and J by 1 base, and 17 bases separated the two germline ends. The CDR3 is 16 amino acids. Germline-derived CDR1 and CDR2 are MNHEY and SVGEGT. CDR3 residues: CASTVRGTASYNEQFF. DNA of the CDR3: TGTGCCAGCACCGTCAGAGGGACCGCATCCTACAATGAGCAGTTCTTC.

The J gene is TRBJ2-7, the V gene TRBV7-9; perhaps TRBD2 as D (7 bases). The CDR3 runs to 15 residues. Germline CDR1 reads SEHNR; CDR2 reads FQNEAQ (reference sequence). The V and J ends lost 3 bases and 3 bases respectively, with 15 bases between them. The CDR3 is CASSFAGARGYEQYF. CDR3 in DNA: TGTGCCAGCAGCTTCGCGGGGGCGCGGGGCTACGAGCAGTACTTC.

The chain recombines TRBV7-9 with TRBJ1-5, with D possibly TRBD1 on 5 matching bases. CDR1 and CDR2 (germline): SEHNR, FQNEAQ (reference sequence). The CDR3 consists of 15 residues. Trimming took 1 base from V and 2 from J, leaving 9 bases between them. CDR3 sequence (DNA): TGTGCCAGCAGCTTAGAGGGGCTCGGCAATCAGCCCCAGCATTTT. It encodes CASSLEGLGNQPQHF. Drawing the rest from reference TRBV7-9 and TRBJ1-5, the complete variable domain is DTGVSQNPRHKITKRGQNVTFRCDPISEHNRLYWYRQTLGQGPEFLTYFQNEAQLEKSRLLSDRFSAERPKGSFSTLEIQRTEQGDSAMYLCASSLEGLGNQPQHFGDGTRLSIL.

The J gene is TRBJ1-4, the V gene TRBV20-1; 9 bases align to TRBD1. This CDR3 spans 15 amino acids. CDR1 and CDR2 (germline): DFQATT, SNEGSKA (reference sequence). V was clipped by 0 bases and J by 7 bases; unmatched bases: 6. The CDR3 DNA reads TGCAGTGCTAGAGATCCCACAGGGGGCAGTGAAAAACTGTTTTTT. Translated, it gives CSARDPTGGSEKLFF.

Ten or more counts support this clonotype. The genes are TRBV25-1 and TRBJ1-2; a weak D match, TRBD1 (6 bases). The germline CDR1 and CDR2 sequences are MGHDK and SYGVNS. This CDR3 spans 12 amino acids. The CDR3 loop is CASRDINYGYTF. The CDR3 bases are TGTGCATCAAGGGACATAAACTATGGCTACACCTTC.

Many counts were recorded for this clonotype. The chain uses TRBV30 and TRBJ1-5, with 9 nucleotides matching TRBD1. The germline V gene encodes CDR1 GTSNPN and CDR2 SVGIG (reference sequence). CDR3 length: 14 residues. V lost 1 base to trimming and J lost 7 bases; unmatched junction nucleotides: 5. The CDR3 DNA sequence: TGTGCCTGGAGTGGGGGACAGGGAGTCCAGCCCCAGCATTTT. Translated: CAWSGGQGVQPQHF.

In this sample, this clonotype turned up many times. The J gene is TRBJ2-3, the V gene TRBV7-2, with a weak D call TRBD2 (6 bases). Germline CDR1 and CDR2: SGHTA and FQGNSA. The CDR3 is made up of 16 amino acids. V lost 1 base and J lost 8, with 19 bases in between. CDR3 nucleotide sequence: TGTGCCAGCAGCTTAGGCGGGGCTACCAGCCGTACTACGCAGTATTTT. It specifies CASSLGGATSRTTQYF. The variable domain in full, completed from reference TRBV7-2 and TRBJ2-3, reads GAGVSQSPSNKVTEKGKDVELRCDPISGHTALYWYRQSLGQGLEFLIYFQGNSAPDKSGLPSDRFSAERTGGSVSTLTIQRTQQEDSAVYLCASSLGGATSRTTQYFGPGTRLTVL.

This clonotype has ten or more counts. The chain has TRBV6-2 or TRBV6-3 and TRBJ2-1; 7 bases align to TRBD1. The germline V gene has CDR1 MNHEY and CDR2 SVGEGT. This CDR3 has 16 amino acids. V lost 2 bases and J lost 6; bases outside the gene matches: 10. This CDR3 is CASSYGGRDSFNEQFF. The CDR3 nucleotides are TGTGCCAGCAGTTACGGGGGCCGGGACAGTTTCAATGAGCAGTTCTTC.

This clonotype was seen a handful of times. V gene TRBV12-3 or TRBV12-4 combines with J gene TRBJ2-7; the match to TRBD1 covers 10 bases. The CDR3 runs to 12 residues. Trimming at V came to 6 bases and at J to 11 bases, leaving 7 bases not matched to a gene. CDR3 in DNA: TGTGCCAGCAGCAGGGGACAGGGGCCGAAGTACTTC. Translating gives CASSRGQGPKYF.

The J gene is TRBJ2-7, the V gene TRBV5-1, with D unresolved. CDR1 and CDR2 from the germline V gene are SGHRS and YFSETQ. V shed 4 bases and J shed 5 bases, with 7 bases lying between them. The CDR3 loop spans 11 amino acids. The CDR3 DNA follows: TGCGCCAGCAGCGCTTTCGACGAGCAGTACTTC. Translating it yields CASSAFDEQYF.

The gene calls are TRBV7-8 and TRBJ2-2; maybe TRBD2 (5 bases). V was clipped by 1 base and J by 7 bases, with 25 bases between them. In germline, CDR1 is SGHVS, CDR2 FQNEAQ. CDR3 size: 19 residues. For the CDR3, the DNA is TGTGCCAGCAGCTTAGGTCGGACTGGGGTGAGAGCGGAAAACGGGGAGCTGTTTTTT. Its translation is CASSLGRTGVRAENGELFF.

This clonotype has more than one count but fewer than ten. The chain joins TRBV7-7 to TRBJ2-1; the match to TRBD1 covers 9 bases. CDR1 is SSHAT and CDR2 is FNYEAQ in the germline V gene (reference sequence). The V gene end was trimmed by 5 bases and the J gene end by 5 bases; junction bases not matched to a gene: 7. The CDR3 has 15 residues. As DNA, the CDR3 is TGTGCCAGCAGCACCGGGACAGGGTTGCACAATGAGCAGTTCTTC. Its protein is CASSTGTGLHNEQFF.

The chain combines TRBV4-2 with TRBJ2-3; 7 bases are a match to TRBD2. Germline CDR1 reads LGHNA; CDR2 reads YNFKEQ. With 4 bases clipped from V and 4 bases from J, the junction kept 14 bases outside the gene matches. The CDR3 covers 17 residues. The CDR3 protein is CASSPETSGVGADTQYF. In nucleotides, the CDR3 is TGTGCCAGCAGCCCCGAAACCAGCGGGGTTGGCGCAGATACGCAGTATTTT.

The sample holds many counts of this clonotype. Here the CDR3 reads CASSLSQGATNEKLFF. The CDR3 region has the DNA TGCGCCAGCAGCTTGTCGCAGGGGGCAACTAATGAAAAACTGTTTTTT. The rearrangement links TRBV5-1 to TRBJ1-4; 7 positions match TRBD1. J gave up 0 bases and V 1 base, and 3 bases lay outside the gene matches. CDR1 is SGHRS and CDR2 is YFSETQ in the germline V gene. The CDR3 loop spans 16 amino acids. The complete variable domain, with remaining parts taken from reference TRBV5-1 and TRBJ1-4, reads KAGVTQTPRYLIKTRGQQVTLSCSPISGHRSVSWYQQTPGQGLQFLFEYFSETQRNKGNFPGRFSGRQFSNSRSEMNVSTLELGDSALYLCASSLSQGATNEKLFFGSGTQLSVL.